Sequencing of this T cell receptor beta chain was carried out in a study of early T cells in non-severe SARS-CoV-2 infection. On the study more broadly: Sequencing was performed on bulk RNA from unsorted whole blood, leaving chains unpaired.

Each single cDNA molecule received a unique molecular identifier. TCRdb itself ran the 5' RACE reads through MiXCR, one entry per CDR3 protein. There are about 60,000 distinct CDR3 sequences in the sample; roughly 9.1% occur only once, and approximately 3% lies in the top ten. A few counts support this clonotype. The germline V gene encodes CDR1 DFQATT and CDR2 SNEGSKA (reference sequence). V shed 0 bases and J 8 bases; nucleotides not matched to a gene: 11. The CDR3 is 16 residues long. This chain uses TRBV20-1 with TRBJ2-1; 9 positions agree with TRBD1. The specimen was whole blood. This receptor was obtained from an adult who was a healthcare worker with PCR-confirmed SARS-CoV-2 infection or an uninfected control (not recorded which). CDR3 protein: CSAREGDRAWLDEQFF. As DNA, the CDR3 is TGCAGTGCTAGAGAGGGGGACAGGGCATGGTTGGATGAGCAGTTCTTC.